A selection of T cell receptor beta chains follows, all from one sample in a study of blood T cell repertoires in COVID-19. Assay used: immunoSEQ multiplex PCR; TCRdb lists only in-frame clones, some missing. Here the sample spans about 330,000 clones, 86% being singletons. Sequenced input: peripheral blood. These receptors all stem from a woman in her 50s with acute or convalescent COVID-19. Each CDR3 is given with its conserved first and last residue. The D gene is left open where the match is weak. The size field is filled for only some rows; it gives once, few, many or a size class.

size | D | J | V | CDR3 | DNA
. | . | TRBJ2-1 | TRBV7-9 | CASSPSGVDEQFF | TGTGCCAGCAGCCCCTCCGGGGTTGATGAGCAGTTCTTC
. | . | TRBJ2-1 | TRBV5-1 | CASSLDRTGSGSGAEQFF | TGCGCCAGCAGCTTGGACAGGACAGGAAGCGGGAGCGGAGCTGAGCAGTTCTTC
once | TRBD1 | TRBJ1-3 | TRBV10-3 | CAIRDTGQVTFSGNTIYF | TGTGCCATCAGGGATACCGGACAGGTGACTTTCTCTGGAAACACCATATATTTT
. | . | TRBJ2-5 | TRBV7-9 | CASSLAPDSQETQYF | TGTGCCAGCAGCTTAGCCCCAGACAGTCAAGAGACCCAGTACTTC
. | TRBD2 | TRBJ2-7 | TRBV5-6 | CASSLLAGSYEQYF | TGTGCCAGCAGCTTGCTAGCGGGCAGCTACGAGCAGTACTTC
once | . | TRBJ2-3 | TRBV28 | CASGSTDTQYF | TGTGCCAGCGGCAGCACAGATACGCAGTATTTT
. | TRBD1 | TRBJ2-7 | TRBV6-6 | CASSYGTGGDEQYF | TGTGCCAGCAGTTACGGGACAGGGGGCGACGAGCAGTACTTC
. | . | TRBJ1-1 | TRBV12-5 | CASAPGGNTEAFF | TGTGCTAGCGCGCCGGGAGGGAACACTGAAGCTTTCTTT
. | . | TRBJ2-3 | TRBV7-2 | CASSLSSGGSADTQYF | TGTGCCAGCAGCTTATCTAGTGGTGGGAGTGCAGATACGCAGTATTTT
once | . | TRBJ1-4 | TRBV28 | CASSLGGLNEKLFF | TGTGCCAGCAGTTTGGGAGGGCTTAATGAAAAACTGTTTTTT
. | TRBD2 | TRBJ2-1 | TRBV7-8 | CASSPGLAGGRGRFF | TGTGCCAGCAGCCCGGGACTAGCGGGAGGAAGGGGTCGGTTCTTC
. | . | TRBJ1-1 | TRBV6-4 | CASSDSGGAEAFF | TGTGCCAGCAGTGACTCTGGGGGGGCTGAAGCTTTCTTT
. | . | TRBJ1-4 | TRBV12-3/TRBV12-4 | CASSSTGTEKLFF | TGTGCCAGCAGTTCAACAGGGACTGAAAAACTGTTTTTT
. | TRBD1 | TRBJ2-7 | TRBV19 | CASSTGQASYEQYF | TGTGCCAGTAGTACTGGACAGGCTTCCTACGAGCAGTACTTC
. | TRBD2 | TRBJ2-1 | TRBV5-1 | CASSLDSGAANEQFF | TGCGCCAGCAGCTTGGATAGCGGGGCGGCCAATGAGCAGTTCTTC
once | TRBD2 | TRBJ2-1 | TRBV6-5 | CASSWGLAGDLNEQFF | TGTGCCAGCAGTTGGGGACTAGCGGGAGATCTCAATGAGCAGTTCTTC
. | . | TRBJ1-4 | TRBV30 | CAWRSPATNEKLFF | TGTGCCTGGAGATCACCGGCAACTAATGAAAAACTGTTTTTT
. | TRBD1 | TRBJ1-1 | TRBV5-4 | CASSYRDRGFEAFF | TGTGCCAGCAGCTATCGGGACAGGGGGTTTGAAGCTTTCTTT
once | . | TRBJ2-7 | TRBV18 | CASSPAGTFYEQYF | TGTGCCAGCTCACCGGCCGGGACTTTCTACGAGCAGTACTTC
once | . | TRBJ1-6 | TRBV9 | CASSVARGRGSYNSPLHF | TGTGCCAGCAGCGTAGCTCGGGGTCGAGGCTCCTATAATTCACCCCTCCACTTT